This is a list of T cell receptor beta chains from one sample in a study of beta chain features in type 1 diabetes. Assay: immunoSEQ multiplex PCR; the TCRdb copy retains only in-frame clones and omits some. This table has about 400,000 clones, about 12% appearing once. The sequenced sample consisted of naive CD4+ T cells from blood. The receptors were sampled from a man between 18 and 29 years old in good health. Both conserved end residues are part of each CDR3.

J gene,V gene,CDR3 protein
TRBJ2-7,TRBV9,CASSYGVNSYEQYF
TRBJ2-3,TRBV21-1,CASSKVVQGSGGDTDTQYF
TRBJ2-1,TRBV11-3,CASSSAGVGPRNEQFF
TRBJ1-1,TRBV7-3,CASSTQGQGNTEAFF
TRBJ1-2,TRBV4-1,CASSQDFRVYGYTF
TRBJ1-6,TRBV30,CAWNRRNSPLHF
TRBJ2-3,TRBV9,CASSGRGQRSSTDTQYF
TRBJ2-5,TRBV9,CASSVAGAGGQETQYF
TRBJ2-6,TRBV4-2,CASSQDIWVAGARFSSGANVLTF
TRBJ1-1,TRBV9,CASSSQGAGTEAFF
TRBJ2-7,TRBV4-1,CASSQVGGITYEQYF
TRBJ2-5,TRBV5-4,CASSLADRSQETQYF
TRBJ2-1,TRBV15,CATAPEGTSGVYNEQFF
TRBJ1-1,TRBV4-2,CASSRGQGIFAGTEAFF
TRBJ2-2,TRBV7-9,CASPPGTLNTGELFF
TRBJ1-2,TRBV7-2,CASSPQGTTTYGYTF
TRBJ2-7,TRBV7-9,CASSSGLREQYF
TRBJ1-2,TRBV4-3,CASSGPGQIYGYTF
TRBJ1-1,TRBV18,CASSPPSSVNTEAFF
TRBJ2-1,TRBV7-9,CASSLARNAYNEQFF
TRBJ1-5,TRBV30,CAWSRGNQPQHF
TRBJ2-3,TRBV27,CASRLTYTDTQYF
TRBJ1-2,TRBV6-5,CASSMPGQGGYTF
TRBJ2-3,TRBV2,CASTKGTTGTDTQYF
TRBJ2-7,TRBV7-9,CASSLDHNTGTFREQYF
TRBJ2-3,TRBV6-1,CASREPGQPLDTQYF
TRBJ2-1,TRBV7-2,CASSFLPLRESNEQFF
TRBJ2-7,TRBV9,CASSVAAGGSGEQYF
TRBJ1-1,TRBV15,CATSPKRQSNTEAFF
TRBJ2-2,TRBV6-6,CASSYSRDTGELFF
TRBJ1-1,TRBV15,CATSSSRWGEDTEAFF
TRBJ2-7,TRBV28,CASTRNYEQYF
TRBJ2-7,TRBV5-1,CASSLVFGDRNYEQYF
TRBJ1-4,TRBV30,CAWMRQGGREKLFF
TRBJ1-2,TRBV7-2,CASSSDREYGYTF
TRBJ2-5,TRBV7-3,CASSAAGGSRETQYF
TRBJ2-7,TRBV6-6,CASRYGQGTSYEQYF
TRBJ2-7,TRBV28,CASRSGQPSSYEQYF
TRBJ2-7,TRBV5-1,CASSPGQGFYEQYF
TRBJ2-7,TRBV5-1,CASSPRQGSDEQYF
TRBJ2-3,TRBV5-1,CASSSQYYTVDYTDTQYF
TRBJ1-4,TRBV19,CASTGQPTNEKLFF